Given below is one T cell receptor (beta chain) in context. Its antigen has not been determined. No clone much larger than this one lies a single base away; base qualities are absent. This specimen belongs to a study of T cell repertoires in cytomegalovirus infection (dated by TCRdb to the late 2010s). Broadly, across the study: Peptide stimulations targeted recently identified HLA-C-restricted CMV epitopes, whose presentation resists viral immunomodulation, together with well-studied HLA-B-restricted epitopes. Donor HLA type was relevant to the analysis, because carriage of CMV infection together with the matching HLA type was indicated by public TCR beta signatures. Findings and caveats that apply to the study as a whole: The ex vivo response was dominated by HLA-C-restricted CMV-specific TCR beta clonotypes, and the single most frequent clonotype in two of eight donors was supplied by these HLA-C-restricted clonotypes. In both this cohort and an independent roughly 400-donor cohort, the cumulative frequency of public TCR beta family members distinguished carriers of CMV infection plus the relevant HLA type.

Read against the paper, the sample's treatment or condition label means: in vitro stimulation with specific CMV peptide epitopes to enrich CMV-specific T cells. The data were produced on an Illumina HiSeq 1500. The public reads were reprocessed in TCRdb via fastp at Q25 and MiXCR, keeping in-frame beta chains. CDR3 protein duplicates are merged, each entry listing the most common genes and DNA. This sample lists over 45,000 distinct CDR3 sequences; about a fifth were detected once. Approximately 26% of the sample goes to the ten largest clones. There are 15 amino acids in the CDR3, from cysteine to phenylalanine inclusive. Just CDR3 DNA is preserved here, 45 bases in frame from base 1. From the germline V gene, CDR1 is MNHEY and CDR2 is SVGAGI. V drops 2 bases and J drops 4 bases, leaving 14 bases in between.

This TCR was recovered from a human donor in good health (CMV status not recorded). Some clones in this sample may be carry-over from other donors' samples. The source material was CD8+ T cells from cultured PBMCs, sampled from culture after CMV antigen stimulation. The sequence links TRBV6-5 to TRBJ2-5; a tentative D call is TRBD2 (6 bases match). In nucleotide form, the sequence is TGTGCCAGCAGTTACGAGGCGGGAACTTTAGAGACCCAGTACTTC. Its protein is CASSYEAGTLETQYF.